This record looks at one T cell receptor beta chain sequence and its context. This sample was taken from a study of blood T cell repertoires in COVID-19. Study-level background: Material from acute and convalescent COVID-19 was sourced from the United States, Italy and Spain. T cells, B-cell-depleted T cells, or PBMCs provided the cDNA or gDNA that served as material.

Original data processing: Researchers report that nucleated cell counts were estimated from reference gene primer amplification. Repertoires were generated with immunoSEQ multiplex PCR, while TCRdb's copy carries only in-frame clones and drops some. V, J and clone size were drawn from that table, and D and trimming were deduced from the DNA. The table has some 290,000 clones, around four fifths seen once. The ends lost 4 bases at V and 6 bases at J; junction bases unmatched: 6. The CDR3 length is 15 residues. Germline-derived CDR1 and CDR2 are SGHRS and YFSETQ. The sequence derives from a man in his sixties who had recovered from COVID-19. The source material was peripheral blood. The chain is built from TRBV5-1 and TRBJ2-3; TRBD2 matches 12 bases. CDR3 protein: CASSRLAGAGDTQYF. CDR3 in DNA: TGCGCCAGCAGCCGACTAGCGGGGGCCGGGGATACGCAGTATTTT.